Below are 7 T cell receptor beta chains sequenced from a single sample in a study of shared clonotypes between healthy human individuals. TCRdb keeps only in-frame clones here, not all; method: immunoSEQ multiplex PCR. The sample includes 2 million to 3 million clones, 93% of them seen just once. The sample comprised naive CD4+ T cells from PBMCs. Subset reported: CD45RA+ positively selected. Source of these receptors: a man aged 18-30 years in good health. Some clones in this sample may be carry-over from other donors' samples.

The chain combines TRBV28 with TRBJ1-2; the D gene is possibly TRBD1 (5 bases). Trimming took off 11 bases at V and 8 bases at J, with 18 bases between the two ends. Germline lookup yields CDR1 MDHEN and CDR2 SYDVKM. The CDR3 is 12 residues long. Here the CDR3 DNA reads TGTGCCTCTAAAGCTGGGGCTGGAGGCTACACCTTC. Encoded protein: CASKAGAGGYTF.

The chain is built from TRBV6-5 and TRBJ1-2, with no clear D. The germline V and J ends were trimmed by 6 bases and 8 bases, with 16 bases remaining between them. Germline CDR1 reads MNHEY; CDR2 reads SVGAGI. The CDR3 covers 13 residues. CDR3 in amino acids: CASSFGRSAGYTF. CDR3 nucleotide sequence: TGTGCCAGCAGCTTCGGACGGTCTGCCGGCTACACCTTC.

V and J are TRBV6-5 and TRBJ1-3, with D hard to call. The V end lost 0 bases, the J end lost 0 bases, and 9 bases lay between the germline ends. The CDR3 spans 16 residues. CDR1 and CDR2 from the germline V gene are MNHEY and SVGAGI. Here the CDR3 reads CASSYSPQPSGNTIYF. For the CDR3, the DNA is TGTGCCAGCAGTTACTCGCCTCAGCCCTCTGGAAACACCATATATTTT.

This clone was counted only a few times. J is TRBJ1-2 and V is TRBV7-9, with no clear D. Looked up from germline, CDR1 is SEHNR and CDR2 is FQNEAQ (reference sequence). This CDR3 is built from 15 residues. V lost 5 bases and J lost 0, with 13 bases in between. Here the CDR3 reads CASSPRTVANYGYTF. The CDR3 nucleotides read TGTGCCAGCAGCCCGCGGACCGTGGCTAACTATGGCTACACCTTC.

The chain uses TRBV5-4 and TRBJ1-4; the D gene is possibly TRBD1 (6 bases). Trimming pared 6 bases from V and 2 bases from J, leaving 14 bases between. This CDR3 spans 15 amino acids. The germline gives CDR1 SGHNT, CDR2 YYREEE (reference sequence). The CDR3 spells CASTRRGGTNEKLFF. CDR3 nucleotide sequence: TGTGCCAGCACCCGAAGGGGGGGGACTAATGAAAAACTGTTTTTT.

The CDR3 coding sequence is TGTGCCAGCAGCCTACAGCGGGAGAGGGACGAGCAGTACTTC. This sequence encodes CASSLQRERDEQYF. The gene calls are TRBV7-9 and TRBJ2-5; 8 nucleotides line up with TRBD2. Near its end, the DNA agrees better with TRBJ2-7, so the J call may be wrong. This CDR3 is built from 14 residues. Per germline, CDR1 SEHNR and CDR2 FQNEAQ (reference sequence).

V and J are TRBV9 and TRBJ2-7; unclear D gene. Trimming took off 0 bases at V and 0 bases at J, with 13 bases between the two ends. Germline CDR1 and CDR2: SGDLS and YYNGEE. This CDR3 is built from 16 residues. This chain's CDR3 is CASSVGHLFSSYEQYF. The CDR3, as DNA: TGTGCCAGCAGCGTAGGTCACCTTTTTAGCTCCTACGAGCAGTACTTC.